The 13 T cell receptor beta chains below come from one sample, sequenced in a study of tumor-infiltrating lymphocytes in primary liver carcinoma. A primer in the constant region served to generate TCR beta cDNA from 450 to 650 ng of total RNA. The TCR beta library was amplified through three nested multiplex PCR rounds in a modified ARM-PCR procedure. The first two PCR rounds used TRBV1-TRBV30 forward primers with a C-beta reverse primer, roughly 10 cycles each. TCRdb reanalysed the multiplex PCR reads using MiXCR and keeps one entry per CDR3 protein. This sample has 300,000 to 400,000 distinct CDR3 sequences; 55% to 65% occur once, and the top ten carry roughly 9%. Unsorted whole blood yielded blood RNA, and germline DNA was extracted as well. The sequenced sample consisted of peripheral blood. The origin of the receptors is a man in his forties or fifties with primary liver carcinoma and hepatitis B virus infection.

In its sample, this clonotype ranks as large. This sequence joins TRBV11-2 and TRBJ2-5; D not resolved. CDR1 and CDR2 from the germline V gene are SGHAT and FQNNGV. V was cut by 3 bases and J by 4 bases, with 6 bases left in between. CDR3 length equals 12 residues. CDR3 region: CASSLNRETQYF. CDR3 in DNA: TGTGCCAGCAGCTTGAATCGAGAGACCCAGTACTTC.

On this clonotype itself: A much larger clonotype is one base distant, so this may be a read error. The missing conserved phenylalanine or tryptophan at the end of this CDR3 makes a read error likely. This chain links TRBV7-8 with TRBJ2-1; 7 bases line up with TRBD2. V was clipped by 5 bases and J by 4 bases; unmatched bases: 11. Looked up from germline, CDR1 is SGHVS and CDR2 is FQNEAQ. There are 16 residues in the CDR3. DNA of the CDR3: TGTGCCAGCAGCCTTTGGGGCGGGAGTAGGTACAATGAGCAGTTCCTC. Amino acids: CASSLWGGSRYNEQFL.

Concerning this clonotype itself: A much bigger clone sits one base away, suggesting this may be a read error. This sequence joins TRBV6-2 or TRBV6-3 and TRBJ2-7, with 9 bases lining up with TRBD2. J was trimmed by 2 bases and V by 2 bases; bases with no gene match: 4. The CDR3 is 15 residues long. Germline V lookup: CDR1 MNHEY, CDR2 SVGEGT. CDR3 nucleotide sequence: TGTGCCAGCAGTTACGTGCTAGCGGGGACCTACGAGCAGTACTTC. It codes for CASSYVLAGTYEQYF.

As concerns this clonotype: One base away lies a much larger clone, so this may be a sequencing read error. The J gene is TRBJ1-1, the V gene TRBV29-1; D not certain. This CDR3 has 11 amino acids. V lost 8 bases and J lost 1, with 8 bases in between. Germline loops: CDR1 SQVTM, CDR2 ANQGSEA. In nucleotides, the CDR3 is TGCAGCATTGGGGAGAACACTGAAGCTTTCTTT. It codes for CSIGENTEAFF.

This clonotype was recorded many times. This rearrangement joins TRBV6-1 to TRBJ2-7, with TRBD1 identical over 7 bases. Germline lookup yields CDR1 MNHNS and CDR2 SASEGT. The V and J ends lost 4 bases and 1 base, in that order; junction bases with no gene match: 7. The length of the CDR3 is 15 residues. The chain's CDR3 is CASSVDLTGSYEQYF. In nucleotides, the CDR3 is TGTGCCAGCAGTGTCGACCTGACAGGGTCCTACGAGCAGTACTTC.

The V gene is TRBV12-3 or TRBV12-4, the J gene TRBJ2-1; D uncertain. The CDR3 consists of 16 residues. V was clipped by 7 bases and J by 0 bases, with 16 bases between them. Here the CDR3 reads CASNTGRSSSYNEQFF. CDR3 coding DNA: TGTGCCAGCAATACCGGACGGTCGAGCTCCTACAATGAGCAGTTCTTC.

V usage is TRBV7-9 and J usage is TRBJ2-6, with 11 positions matching TRBD1. J gave up 0 bases and V 5 bases, and 9 bases lay outside the gene matches. CDR1 SEHNR and CDR2 FQNEAQ come from the germline V gene (reference sequence). The CDR3 sequence is 19 residues long. The CDR3 region is CASSSGQGASHSGANVLTF. The CDR3 coding sequence is TGTGCCAGCAGCAGTGGACAGGGGGCTTCGCACTCTGGGGCCAACGTCCTGACTTTC.

To note about this clonotype: A much larger clone sits a single nucleotide away, making a read error possible. The chain joins TRBV7-8 to TRBJ2-1; 8 nucleotides line up with TRBD2. The CDR3 runs 15 residues. Germline V gene sequence: CDR1 SGHVS, CDR2 FQNEAQ. The CDR3 DNA reads TGTGCCAGCAGCTTGACTAGCGCACACTACAATGAGCAGCTCTTC. As protein: CASSLTSAHYNEQLF.

With respect to this clonotype: A much larger clone lies a single base off, so this may be a read error. This sequence joins TRBV29-1 and TRBJ1-1, with a possible D match to TRBD1 (5 bases). CDR3 size: 14 residues. Germline V gene lookup returns CDR1 SQVTM and CDR2 ANQGSEA. The CDR3: CNVVSGDRNTEAFF. CDR3 sequence (DNA): TGCAACGTCGTCTCGGGGGATCGGAACACTGAAGCTTTCTTT.

The count of this clonotype is one. The CDR3 carries no conserved terminal phenylalanine or tryptophan, so it likely arises from a read error. The DNA is omitted, as the CDR3 cannot be located on it reliably, and the CDR3 follows TCRdb's listing. CDR3 sequence reads: CASSQDRQGAQDYGYTL. The V gene is TRBV4-1, the J gene TRBJ1-2; the tabulated D call, TRBD1, remains unverified against the DNA. Germline V CDR1 and CDR2: MGHRA, YSYEKL. The length of the CDR3 is 17 amino acids, counting both ends.

This clonotype has just a few counts. The chain is built from TRBV6-4 and TRBJ2-2; 8 bases fit TRBD1. Germline-derived CDR1 and CDR2 are MRHNA and SNTAGT. With 4 bases clipped from V and 4 bases from J, the junction kept 2 bases outside the gene matches. The CDR3 length is 14 residues. CDR3 bases: TGTGCCAGCAGTGCCACAGGGGGCACCGGGGAGCTGTTTTTT. This sequence encodes CASSATGGTGELFF.

For this clonotype: A much larger clone lies a single base off, so this may be a read error. Lacking the conserved final phenylalanine or tryptophan, this CDR3 likely reflects a read error. The chain is built from TRBV5-6 and TRBJ2-5; D is possibly TRBD2 (5 bases). Germline CDR1 is SGHDT and CDR2 is YYEEEE. V lost 3 bases, J lost 4 bases, and 13 bases lay in between. The CDR3 has 14 residues. The CDR3, as DNA: TGTGCCAGCAGCTCTACTAGATCAGGAGAGACCCAGTACATC. Its translation: CASSSTRSGETQYI.

In regard to this clonotype: This may arise from a read error, as a much more abundant clone is one base away. The chain is built from TRBV6-6 and TRBJ2-7; 8 nucleotides agree with TRBD1. From germline, CDR1 is MNHNY and CDR2 SVGAGI (reference sequence). CDR3 size: 12 residues. Losses at the gene ends were 10 bases for V and 9 bases for J; bases not matched to a gene: 11. The CDR3 loop reads CATKWTGHGQYF. The CDR3 DNA follows: TGTGCCACCAAATGGACAGGGCACGGGCAGTACTTC.